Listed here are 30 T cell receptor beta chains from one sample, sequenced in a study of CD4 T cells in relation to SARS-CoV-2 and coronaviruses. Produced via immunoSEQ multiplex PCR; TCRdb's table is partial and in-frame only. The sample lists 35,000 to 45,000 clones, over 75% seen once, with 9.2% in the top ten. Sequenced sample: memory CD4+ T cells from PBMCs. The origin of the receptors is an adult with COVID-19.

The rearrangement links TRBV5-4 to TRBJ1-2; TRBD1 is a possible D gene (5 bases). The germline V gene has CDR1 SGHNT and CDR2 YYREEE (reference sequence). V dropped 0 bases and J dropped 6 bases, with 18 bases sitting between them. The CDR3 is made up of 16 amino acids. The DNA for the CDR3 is TGTGCCAGCAGCTTGGTGGGACTGCCCCTGAGCCATGGCTACACCTTC. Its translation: CASSLVGLPLSHGYTF.

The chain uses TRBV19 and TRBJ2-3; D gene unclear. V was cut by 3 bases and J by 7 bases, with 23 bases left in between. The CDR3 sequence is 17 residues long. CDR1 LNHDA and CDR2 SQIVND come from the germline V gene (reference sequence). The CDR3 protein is CASSIRAQVGLTYTQYF. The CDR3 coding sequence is TGTGCCAGTAGTATCCGAGCTCAAGTAGGGCTCACTTATACGCAGTATTTT.

The CDR3 region is CASSETGASGAPGELFF. The DNA of the CDR3 is TGTGCCAGCAGCGAGACTGGAGCCTCTGGGGCACCCGGGGAGCTGTTTTTT. This rearrangement joins TRBV7-8 to TRBJ2-2, with D perhaps matching TRBD1 (5 bases). CDR3 size: 17 residues. With 5 bases removed from V and 6 bases from J, the gap between germline ends came to 22 bases. Germline assignment: CDR1 SGHVS and CDR2 FQNEAQ.

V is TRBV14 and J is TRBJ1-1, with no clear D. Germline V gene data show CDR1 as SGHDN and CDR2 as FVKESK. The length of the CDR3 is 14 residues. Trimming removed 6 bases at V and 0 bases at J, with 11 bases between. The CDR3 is CASSSQLLNTEAFF. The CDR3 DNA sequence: TGTGCCAGCAGTTCACAGTTATTGAACACTGAAGCTTTCTTT.

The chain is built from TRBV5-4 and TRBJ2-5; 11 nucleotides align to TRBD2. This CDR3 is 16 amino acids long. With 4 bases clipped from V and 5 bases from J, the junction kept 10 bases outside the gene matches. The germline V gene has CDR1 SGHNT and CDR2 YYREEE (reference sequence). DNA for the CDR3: TGTGCCAGCAGCCGTTCGGGACTAGCGGTCCGCGAGACCCAGTACTTC. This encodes CASSRSGLAVRETQYF.

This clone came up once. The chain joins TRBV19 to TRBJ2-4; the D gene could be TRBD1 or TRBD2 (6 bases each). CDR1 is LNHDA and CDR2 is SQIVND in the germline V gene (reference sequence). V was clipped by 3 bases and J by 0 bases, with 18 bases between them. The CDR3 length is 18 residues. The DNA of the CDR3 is TGTGCCAGTAGTATCAGGGGACTGCCTTTTCGAGCCAAAAACATTCAGTACTTC. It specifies CASSIRGLPFRAKNIQYF.

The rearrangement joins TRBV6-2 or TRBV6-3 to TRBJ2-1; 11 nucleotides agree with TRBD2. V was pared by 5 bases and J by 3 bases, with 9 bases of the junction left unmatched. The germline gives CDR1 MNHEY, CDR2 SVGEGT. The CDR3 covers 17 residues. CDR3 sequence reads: CASSPLRLAGSYNEQFF. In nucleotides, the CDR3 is TGTGCCAGCAGTCCCCTGAGACTAGCGGGGAGCTACAATGAGCAGTTCTTC.

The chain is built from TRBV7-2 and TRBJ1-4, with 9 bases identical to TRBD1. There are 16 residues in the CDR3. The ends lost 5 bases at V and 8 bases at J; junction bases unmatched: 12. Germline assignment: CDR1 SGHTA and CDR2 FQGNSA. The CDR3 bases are TGTGCCAGCAGCCCCTCCGGGACAGGGACGGGGGAAAAACTGTTTTTT. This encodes CASSPSGTGTGEKLFF.

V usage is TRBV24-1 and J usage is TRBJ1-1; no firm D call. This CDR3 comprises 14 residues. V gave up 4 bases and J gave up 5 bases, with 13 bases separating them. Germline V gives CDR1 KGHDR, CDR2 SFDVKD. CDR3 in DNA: TGTGCCACCAGTGACCCCACAGTGGGGACTGAAGCTTTCTTT. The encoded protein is CATSDPTVGTEAFF.

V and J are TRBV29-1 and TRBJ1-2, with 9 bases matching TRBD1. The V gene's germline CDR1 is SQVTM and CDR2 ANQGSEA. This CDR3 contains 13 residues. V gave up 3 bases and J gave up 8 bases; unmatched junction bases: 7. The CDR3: CSVDKTGGGGYTF. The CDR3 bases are TGCAGCGTTGATAAGACAGGGGGTGGAGGCTACACCTTC. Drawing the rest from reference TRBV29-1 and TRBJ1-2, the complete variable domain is SAVISQKPSRDICQRGTSLTIQCQVDSQVTMMFWYRQQPGQSLTLIATANQGSEATYESGFVIDKFPISRPNLTFSTLTVSNMSPEDSSIYLCSVDKTGGGGYTFGSGTRLTVV.

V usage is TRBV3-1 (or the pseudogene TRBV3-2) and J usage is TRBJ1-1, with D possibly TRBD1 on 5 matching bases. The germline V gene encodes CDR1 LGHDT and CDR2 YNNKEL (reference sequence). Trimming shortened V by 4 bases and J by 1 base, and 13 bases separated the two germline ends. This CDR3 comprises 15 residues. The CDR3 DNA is TGTGCCAGCAGCCTCGGGGGAAGGACGAACACTGAAGCTTTCTTT. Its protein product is CASSLGGRTNTEAFF.

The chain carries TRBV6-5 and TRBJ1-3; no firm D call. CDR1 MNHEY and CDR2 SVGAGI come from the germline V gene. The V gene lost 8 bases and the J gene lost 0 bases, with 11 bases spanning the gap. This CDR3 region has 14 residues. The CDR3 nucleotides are TGTGCCAGCGGGGATGAGAGCTCTGGAAACACCATATATTTT. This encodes CASGDESSGNTIYF.

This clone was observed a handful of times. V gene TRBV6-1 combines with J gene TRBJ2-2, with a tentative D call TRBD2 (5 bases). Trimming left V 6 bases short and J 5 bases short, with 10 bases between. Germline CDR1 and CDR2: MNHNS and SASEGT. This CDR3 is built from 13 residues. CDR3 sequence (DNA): TGTGCCAGCAGGACCACGGGAACCGGGGAGCTGTTTTTT. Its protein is CASRTTGTGELFF.

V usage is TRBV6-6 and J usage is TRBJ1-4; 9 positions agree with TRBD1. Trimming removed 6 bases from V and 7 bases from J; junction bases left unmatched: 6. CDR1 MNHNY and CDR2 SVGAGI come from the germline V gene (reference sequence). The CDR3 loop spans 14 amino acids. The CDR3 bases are TGTGCCAGCAGGCGCTACAGGGGGCTTGAAAAACTGTTTTTT. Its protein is CASRRYRGLEKLFF.

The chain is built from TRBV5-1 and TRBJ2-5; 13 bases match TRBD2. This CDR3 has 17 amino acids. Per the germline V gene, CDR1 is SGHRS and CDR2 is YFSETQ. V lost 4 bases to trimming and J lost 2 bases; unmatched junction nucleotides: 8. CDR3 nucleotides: TGCGCCAGCAGCCCCCCGGGACTAGCGGGGATACAAGAGACCCAGTACTTC. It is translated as CASSPPGLAGIQETQYF.

This chain's CDR3 is CSVQKSVDSYTF. DNA of the CDR3: TGCAGCGTTCAAAAATCCGTCGATAGCTACACCTTC. The rearrangement joins TRBV29-1 to TRBJ1-2; D gene ambiguous. Germline V CDR1 and CDR2: SQVTM, ANQGSEA. This CDR3 comprises 12 residues. V was trimmed by 5 bases and J by 9 bases, leaving 16 bases between them.

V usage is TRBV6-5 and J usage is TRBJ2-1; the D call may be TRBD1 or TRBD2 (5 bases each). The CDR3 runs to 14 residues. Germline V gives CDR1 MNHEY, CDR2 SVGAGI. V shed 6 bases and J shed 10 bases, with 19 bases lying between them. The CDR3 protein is CASSPGTAFREQFF. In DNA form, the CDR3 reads TGTGCCAGCAGCCCCGGGACCGCTTTTCGGGAGCAGTTCTTC.

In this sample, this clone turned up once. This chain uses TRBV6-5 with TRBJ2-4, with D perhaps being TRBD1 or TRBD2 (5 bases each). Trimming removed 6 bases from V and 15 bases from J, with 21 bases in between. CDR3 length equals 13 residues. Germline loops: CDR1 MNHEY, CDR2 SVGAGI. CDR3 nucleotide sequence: TGTGCCAGCAGAGCCCGGGACCTCCCCTTTTGGTACTTC. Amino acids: CASRARDLPFWYF.

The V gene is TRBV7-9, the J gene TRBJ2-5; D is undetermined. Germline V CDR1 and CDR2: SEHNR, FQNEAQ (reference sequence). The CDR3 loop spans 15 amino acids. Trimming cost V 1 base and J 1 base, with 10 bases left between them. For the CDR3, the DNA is TGTGCCAGCAGCTTAGGGACCGGCCCCCAAGAGACCCAGTACTTC. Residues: CASSLGTGPQETQYF.

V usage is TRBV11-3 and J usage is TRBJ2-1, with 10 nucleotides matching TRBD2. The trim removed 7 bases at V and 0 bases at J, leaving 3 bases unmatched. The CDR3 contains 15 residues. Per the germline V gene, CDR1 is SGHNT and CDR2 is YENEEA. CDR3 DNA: TGTGCCAGCAACCCTAGCGGGAGCTCCTACAATGAGCAGTTCTTC. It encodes CASNPSGSSYNEQFF.

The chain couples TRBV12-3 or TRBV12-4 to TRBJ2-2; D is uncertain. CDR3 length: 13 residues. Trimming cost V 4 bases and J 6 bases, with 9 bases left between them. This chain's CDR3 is CASSSFSPGELFF. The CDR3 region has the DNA TGTGCCAGCAGTTCTTTCTCCCCCGGGGAGCTGTTTTTT.

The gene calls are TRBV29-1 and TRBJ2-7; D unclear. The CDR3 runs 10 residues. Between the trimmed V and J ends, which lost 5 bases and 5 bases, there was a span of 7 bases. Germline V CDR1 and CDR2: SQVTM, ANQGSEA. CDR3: CSVRNHEQYF. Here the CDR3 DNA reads TGCAGCGTTCGGAACCACGAGCAGTACTTC.

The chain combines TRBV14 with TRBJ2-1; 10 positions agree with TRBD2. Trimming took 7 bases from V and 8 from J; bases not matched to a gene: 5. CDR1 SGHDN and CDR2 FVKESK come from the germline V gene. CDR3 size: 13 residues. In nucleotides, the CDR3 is TGTGCCAGCATAGCGGGGGGTGTCGATGAGCAGTTCTTC. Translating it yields CASIAGGVDEQFF.

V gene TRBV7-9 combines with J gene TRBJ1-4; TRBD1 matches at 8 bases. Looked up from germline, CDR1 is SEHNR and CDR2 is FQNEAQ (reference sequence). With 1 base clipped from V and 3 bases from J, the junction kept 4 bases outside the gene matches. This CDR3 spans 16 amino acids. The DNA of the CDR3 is TGTGCCAGCAGCTTAGACGGACAGGGCTCTAATGAAAAACTGTTTTTT. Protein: CASSLDGQGSNEKLFF.

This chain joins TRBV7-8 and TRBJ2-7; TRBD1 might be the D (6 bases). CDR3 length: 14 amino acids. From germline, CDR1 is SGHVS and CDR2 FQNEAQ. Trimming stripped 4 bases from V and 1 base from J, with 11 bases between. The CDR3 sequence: CASSWAGQSYEQYF. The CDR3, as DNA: TGTGCCAGCAGCTGGGCCGGACAGTCCTACGAGCAGTACTTC.

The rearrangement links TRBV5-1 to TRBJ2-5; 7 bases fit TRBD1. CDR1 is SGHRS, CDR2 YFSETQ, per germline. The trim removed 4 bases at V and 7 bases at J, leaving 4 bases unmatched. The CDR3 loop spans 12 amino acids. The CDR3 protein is CASSLGQATQYF. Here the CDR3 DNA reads TGCGCCAGCAGCCTCGGACAGGCGACCCAGTACTTC.

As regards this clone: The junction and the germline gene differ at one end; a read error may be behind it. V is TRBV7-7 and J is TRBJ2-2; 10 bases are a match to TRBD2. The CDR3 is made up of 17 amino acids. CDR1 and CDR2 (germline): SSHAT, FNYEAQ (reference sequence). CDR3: CASSQTSLAGNTGELFF. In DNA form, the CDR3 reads TGTGCTAGCAGCCAGACATCACTAGCGGGAAACACCGGGGAGCTGTTTTTT.

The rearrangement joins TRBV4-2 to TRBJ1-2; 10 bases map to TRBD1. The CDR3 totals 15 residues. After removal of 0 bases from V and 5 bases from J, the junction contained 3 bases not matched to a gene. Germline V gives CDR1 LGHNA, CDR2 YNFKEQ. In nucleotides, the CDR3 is TGTGCCAGCAGCCAAGATCGGACAGGGGGTTATGGCTACACCTTC. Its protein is CASSQDRTGGYGYTF.

The CDR3 loop reads CATSRDPGVSGNTIYF. The DNA for the CDR3 is TGTGCCACCAGCAGAGACCCAGGAGTTTCCGGAAACACCATATATTTT. J is TRBJ1-3 and V is TRBV15, with D unresolved. The CDR3 loop spans 16 amino acids. Germline CDR1 and CDR2: LNHNV and YYDKDF (reference sequence). Deletions cut 0 bases from V and 4 bases from J, with 13 bases between.

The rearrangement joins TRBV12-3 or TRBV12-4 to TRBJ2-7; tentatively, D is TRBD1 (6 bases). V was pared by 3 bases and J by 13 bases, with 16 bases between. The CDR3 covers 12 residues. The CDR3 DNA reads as TGTGCCAGCAGTTTGTCTCTGACAGGACGTTACTTC. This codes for CASSLSLTGRYF.